This TCR beta chain was identified in a study of T cells in localized non-small cell lung cancer. This table comes from immunoSEQ multiplex PCR, and its TCRdb copy is limited to in-frame clones, with some not included. The table shows 25,000 to 30,000 clones, with roughly 90% occurring only once. Worth noting for this clone: Antigen specificity is unknown.

Overall study findings and caveats: Since sequencing was restricted to only one region of the tumor, intratumor heterogeneity remains a possibility. Uninvolved nearby lung showed the greatest T cell clonality, exceeding that found in tumor.

This sample comprised peripheral blood, obtained before any cancer treatment. The clonotype originates from a woman between 18 and 55 years old with stage I lung adenocarcinoma.

The CDR3, as DNA: TGTGCCAGTAGTGAAGTTGGGACAGGGTGGTACGAGCAGTACTTC. Its protein product is CASSEVGTGWYEQYF. The V call is TRBV19, the J call TRBJ2-7; 9 bases match TRBD1. CDR3 length: 15 residues. The ends lost 5 bases at V and 4 bases at J; junction bases unmatched: 9. CDR1 and CDR2 from the germline V gene are LNHDA and SQIVND (reference sequence).